One sample yielded the 22 T cell receptor beta chains listed below, sequenced in a study of cytomegalovirus exposure and HLA in healthy donors. The PCR was carried out with 60 Vbeta primers and 13 Jbeta primers. TCRdb's table, derived via immunoSEQ multiplex PCR, lists solely in-frame clones and lacks some. The table includes about 150,000 clones, just under 80% detected once. Sequencing used PBMCs. These receptors were collected from a man aged 30-40 years in good health.

The J gene is TRBJ2-5, the V gene TRBV6-1; 8 bases fit TRBD2. V lost 5 bases, J lost 2 bases, and 4 bases stayed unmatched. The length of the CDR3 is 14 residues. Germline V gives CDR1 MNHNS, CDR2 SASEGT. CDR3 sequence (DNA): TGTGCCAGCAGTCTATTAGCGGGACAAGAGACCCAGTACTTC. Translated: CASSLLAGQETQYF.

The chain recombines TRBV29-1 with TRBJ1-1, with D hard to call. Per germline, CDR1 SQVTM and CDR2 ANQGSEA. Trimming shortened V by 4 bases and J by 0 bases, and 9 bases separated the two germline ends. CDR3 length: 13 residues. The CDR3 is CSVGNSLNTEAFF. CDR3 sequence (DNA): TGCAGCGTTGGGAACAGCCTGAACACTGAAGCTTTCTTT.

The genes are TRBV28 and TRBJ2-5, with D tentatively TRBD1 (6 bases). The J call is in doubt because the DNA end fits TRBJ2-7 better. Germline V gene sequence: CDR1 MDHEN, CDR2 SYDVKM. The CDR3 runs to 15 residues. The CDR3 DNA follows: TGTGCCAGCAGCCCCGCCGGGACACGGTCCTACGAGCAGTACTTC. It translates to CASSPAGTRSYEQYF.

As to this clone: Additional DNA sequences in this sample encode the identical CDR3. The V call is TRBV7-2, the J call TRBJ1-1; a possible D gene is TRBD1 (5 bases). The CDR3 has 13 amino acids. V was trimmed by 5 bases and J by 5 bases, leaving 12 bases between them. CDR1 and CDR2 (germline): SGHTA, FQGNSA. CDR3 sequence: CASSQGRGTEAFF. The CDR3 DNA is TGTGCCAGCAGCCAAGGTCGGGGGACTGAAGCTTTCTTT. The whole variable domain, remainder taken from reference TRBV7-2 and TRBJ1-1, is GAGVSQSPSNKVTEKGKDVELRCDPISGHTALYWYRQSLGQGLEFLIYFQGNSAPDKSGLPSDRFSAERTGGSVSTLTIQRTQQEDSAVYLCASSQGRGTEAFFGQGTRLTVV.

V gene TRBV5-5 combines with J gene TRBJ2-1; 8 positions agree with TRBD1. This CDR3 contains 14 residues. V shed 0 bases, J shed 4 bases, and the junction held 0 bases outside the gene matches. Germline CDR1 is SGHKS and CDR2 is YYEKEE (reference sequence). The CDR3 loop is CASSLGQGYNEQFF. The CDR3 DNA sequence: TGTGCCAGCAGCTTGGGACAGGGGTACAATGAGCAGTTCTTC.

V and J are TRBV5-1 and TRBJ1-1, with 8 positions matching TRBD1. Germline-derived CDR1 and CDR2 are SGHRS and YFSETQ. V trimming: 4 bases; J trimming: 3 bases; junction bases outside the gene matches: 11. The CDR3 covers 16 residues. The CDR3, as DNA: TGCGCCAGCAGCGGGTGGACAGGGCCTCCGTACACTGAAGCTTTCTTT. It is translated as CASSGWTGPPYTEAFF. The full variable domain, its missing parts supplied by reference TRBV5-1 and TRBJ1-1, is KAGVTQTPRYLIKTRGQQVTLSCSPISGHRSVSWYQQTPGQGLQFLFEYFSETQRNKGNFPGRFSGRQFSNSRSEMNVSTLELGDSALYLCASSGWTGPPYTEAFFGQGTRLTVV.

The chain links TRBV11-2 to TRBJ2-7; no clear D gene. The CDR3 length is 12 residues. V lost 1 base to trimming and J lost 3 bases, with 4 bases between them. Germline assignment: CDR1 SGHAT and CDR2 FQNNGV. The CDR3 spells CASSLVNYEQYF. For the CDR3, the DNA is TGTGCCAGCAGCTTAGTCAACTACGAGCAGTACTTC.

The gene calls are TRBV2 and TRBJ2-7; no clear D gene. Trimming pared 8 bases from V and 1 base from J, leaving 6 bases between. This CDR3 is built from 11 residues. The V gene's germline CDR1 is SNHLY and CDR2 FYNNEI. CDR3 residues: CASAASYEQYF. The CDR3 bases are TGTGCCAGCGCGGCTTCCTACGAGCAGTACTTC.

This chain uses TRBV6-4 with TRBJ2-5; 7 bases are shared with TRBD2. TRBJ2-7 explains the end of the DNA better; the J call may be wrong. Germline CDR1 is MRHNA and CDR2 is SNTAGT. This CDR3 spans 15 amino acids. CDR3 in amino acids: CASSPDAGVAHEQYF. In nucleotides, the CDR3 is TGTGCCAGCAGCCCCGACGCGGGAGTAGCCCACGAGCAGTACTTC.

The CDR3 DNA is TGTGCCAGCAGTTTGGTAGCGAAAGACGAGCAGTTCTTC. This gives the protein CASSLVAKDEQFF. The V gene is TRBV7-9, the J gene TRBJ2-1; tentatively, D is TRBD2 (5 bases). The ends were cut back, 6 bases at V and 10 bases at J, with 16 bases in the middle. Looked up from germline, CDR1 is SEHNR and CDR2 is FQNEAQ (reference sequence). This CDR3 has 13 residues.

This clone has just one count. This sequence joins TRBV6-4 and TRBJ2-3; D is possibly TRBD2 (6 bases). V lost 3 bases to trimming and J lost 1 base, with 11 bases between them. Germline CDR1 is MRHNA and CDR2 is SNTAGT. This CDR3 has 15 residues. The CDR3 DNA is TGTGCCAGCAGTGATAGGTCTAGCGGCACAGATACGCAGTATTTT. It is translated as CASSDRSSGTDTQYF.

This chain connects TRBV11-3 to TRBJ2-1; possibly TRBD2 for D (6 bases). The germline V gene has CDR1 SGHNT and CDR2 YENEEA. V was shortened by 4 bases and J by 5 bases, with 12 bases between the two germline ends. The CDR3 extends over 14 amino acids. The CDR3 DNA is TGTGCCAGCAGCTCCGTGCGGGGCAACAATGAGCAGTTCTTC. It translates to CASSSVRGNNEQFF.

The CDR3, as DNA: TGCGCCAGCAGCTTAATAAGCTCCTATGAGCAGTTCTTC. It is translated as CASSLISSYEQFF. V is TRBV5-1 and J is TRBJ2-1; D is unclear. V was pared by 2 bases and J by 8 bases, with 11 bases between. The CDR3 totals 13 residues. Per germline, CDR1 SGHRS and CDR2 YFSETQ.

The genes are TRBV28 and TRBJ1-3; a possible D gene is TRBD1 (6 bases). With 4 bases removed from V and 7 bases from J, the gap between germline ends came to 17 bases. The CDR3 runs 15 residues. CDR1 is MDHEN and CDR2 is SYDVKM in the germline V gene. CDR3 nucleotides: TGTGCCAGCAGTTCTACGGACAGCTTTAGCAACACCATATATTTT. Translated, it gives CASSSTDSFSNTIYF.

The chain employs TRBV7-2 and TRBJ1-1; no definite D call. With 8 bases removed from V and 1 base from J, the gap between germline ends came to 14 bases. Per germline, CDR1 SGHTA and CDR2 FQGNSA. The CDR3 runs 14 residues. CDR3 amino acids: CASLSTGKNTEAFF. In DNA form, the CDR3 reads TGTGCCAGCCTTAGCACGGGGAAGAACACTGAAGCTTTCTTT.

V usage is TRBV5-1 and J usage is TRBJ2-5, with TRBD1 as a possible D gene (6 bases). Per germline, CDR1 SGHRS and CDR2 YFSETQ. V lost 0 bases, J lost 5 bases, and 11 bases lay in between. This CDR3 spans 14 amino acids. The CDR3 loop is CASSLGGRGETQYF. In DNA, the CDR3 is TGCGCCAGCAGCTTGGGGGGGCGAGGGGAGACCCAGTACTTC.

The chain carries TRBV6-5 and TRBJ2-1, with D possibly matching TRBD1 (6 bases). The V end was cut by 5 bases, the J end by 8 bases, with 16 bases between. The germline CDR1 and CDR2 sequences are MNHEY and SVGAGI. The CDR3 is made up of 14 amino acids. The CDR3 region is CASSPSTGYDEQFF. The CDR3 DNA reads TGTGCCAGCAGTCCATCCACAGGGTACGATGAGCAGTTCTTC.

The J gene is TRBJ2-7, the V gene TRBV9; D is perhaps TRBD1 (5 bases). The CDR3 has 15 residues. The germline CDR1 and CDR2 sequences are SGDLS and YYNGEE. V was clipped by 3 bases and J by 1 base, with 14 bases between them. CDR3 coding DNA: TGTGCCAGCAGCGCTGGGGCGACGAGATCCTACGAGCAGTACTTC. Translation gives CASSAGATRSYEQYF.

V gene TRBV10-3 combines with J gene TRBJ1-4, with D perhaps TRBD1 (6 bases). This CDR3 has 14 residues. V was shortened by 2 bases and J by 8 bases, with 12 bases between the two germline ends. Germline CDR1 and CDR2: ENHRY and SYGVKD. In nucleotides, the CDR3 is TGTGCCATCAGTGAGAGAGGGGGAAACGAAAAACTGTTTTTT. Translated: CAISERGGNEKLFF.

The chain recombines TRBV6-5 with TRBJ1-2; unclear D gene. CDR1 is MNHEY, CDR2 SVGAGI, per germline. The CDR3 length is 15 residues. Trimming stripped 3 bases from V and 7 bases from J, with 18 bases between. CDR3 in DNA: TGTGCCAGCAGTTATGGAGCAACTCCACCTTTTGGCTACACCTTC. Residues: CASSYGATPPFGYTF.

The rearrangement uses TRBV2 and TRBJ1-5; no firm D call. Trimming removed 7 bases from V and 2 bases from J, with 12 bases in between. Germline V gene data show CDR1 as SNHLY and CDR2 as FYNNEI. This CDR3 contains 14 residues. The CDR3 sequence is CASKRGGGNQPQHF. CDR3 in DNA: TGTGCCAGCAAACGAGGAGGAGGCAATCAGCCCCAGCATTTT.

The chain joins TRBV5-1 to TRBJ2-1; a possible D gene is TRBD2 (6 bases). The CDR3 runs 14 residues. Trimming took off 5 bases at V and 3 bases at J, with 12 bases between the two ends. Germline V gives CDR1 SGHRS, CDR2 YFSETQ. The CDR3 reads CASSPGTFYNEQFF. DNA for the CDR3: TGCGCCAGCAGTCCCGGGACTTTCTACAATGAGCAGTTCTTC.